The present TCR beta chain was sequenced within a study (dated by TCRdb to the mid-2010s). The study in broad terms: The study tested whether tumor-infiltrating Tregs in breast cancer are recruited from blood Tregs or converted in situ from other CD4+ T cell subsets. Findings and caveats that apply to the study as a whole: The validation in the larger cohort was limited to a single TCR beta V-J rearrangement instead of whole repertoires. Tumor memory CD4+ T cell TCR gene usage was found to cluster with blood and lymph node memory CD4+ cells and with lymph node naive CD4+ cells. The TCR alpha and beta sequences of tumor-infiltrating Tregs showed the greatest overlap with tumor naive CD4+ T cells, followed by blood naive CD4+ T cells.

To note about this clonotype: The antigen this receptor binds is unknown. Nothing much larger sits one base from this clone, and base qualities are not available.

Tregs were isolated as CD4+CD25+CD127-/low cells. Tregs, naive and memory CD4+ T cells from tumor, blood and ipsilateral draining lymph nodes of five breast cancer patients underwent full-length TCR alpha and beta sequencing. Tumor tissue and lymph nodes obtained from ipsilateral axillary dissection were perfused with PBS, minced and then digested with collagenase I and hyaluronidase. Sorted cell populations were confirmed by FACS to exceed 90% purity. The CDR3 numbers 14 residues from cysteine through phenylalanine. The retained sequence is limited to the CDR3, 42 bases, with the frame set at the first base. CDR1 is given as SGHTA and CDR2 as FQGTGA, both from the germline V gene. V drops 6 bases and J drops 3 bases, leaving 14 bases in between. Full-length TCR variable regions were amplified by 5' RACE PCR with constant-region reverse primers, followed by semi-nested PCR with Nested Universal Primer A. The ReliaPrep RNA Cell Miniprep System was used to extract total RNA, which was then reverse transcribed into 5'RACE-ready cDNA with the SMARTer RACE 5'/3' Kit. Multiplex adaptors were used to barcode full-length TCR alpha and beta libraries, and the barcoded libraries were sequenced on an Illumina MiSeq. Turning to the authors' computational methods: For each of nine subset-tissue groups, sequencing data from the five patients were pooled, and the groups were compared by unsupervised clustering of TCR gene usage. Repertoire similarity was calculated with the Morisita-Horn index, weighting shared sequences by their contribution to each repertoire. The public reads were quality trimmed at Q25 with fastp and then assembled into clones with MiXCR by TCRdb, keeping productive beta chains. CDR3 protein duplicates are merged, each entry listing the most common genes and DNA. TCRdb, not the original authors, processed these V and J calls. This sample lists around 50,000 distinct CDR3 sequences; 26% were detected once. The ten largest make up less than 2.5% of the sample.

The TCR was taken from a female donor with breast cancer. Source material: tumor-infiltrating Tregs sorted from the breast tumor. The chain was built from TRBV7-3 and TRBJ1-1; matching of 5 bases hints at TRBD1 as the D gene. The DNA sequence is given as TGTGCCAGCAGTCGAACCGGGACGGACACTGAAGCTTTCTTT. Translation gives CASSRTGTDTEAFF.